The 5 T cell receptor beta chains presented below share a single source sample, sequenced in a study of beta chain features in type 1 diabetes. Whole-study findings and limits: In every one of the four CD4+ subsets, TCRB CDR3s were moderately but significantly shorter in Type 1 diabetes patients.

No antigen has been assigned to these receptors. What was sequenced were expressed TCRB transcripts, since all of the isolated RNA had been reverse transcribed. Repertoires were generated with immunoSEQ multiplex PCR, while TCRdb's copy carries only in-frame clones and drops some. This table has approximately 160,000 clones, 63% appearing once. Sequencing was performed on naive CD4+ T cells from blood. The receptors were gathered from a man aged 25-45 years with type 1 diabetes.

Note on this clone: Additional DNA sequences in this sample encode the identical CDR3. The V gene is TRBV28, the J gene TRBJ2-7, with D maybe TRBD1 (6 bases). Germline assignment: CDR1 MDHEN and CDR2 SYDVKM. The CDR3 has 13 amino acids. The germline V and J ends were trimmed by 6 bases and 1 base, with 10 bases remaining between them. The CDR3 nucleotides are TGTGCCAGCAGCTCCGGACAGTCCTACGAGCAGTACTTC. Its translation: CASSSGQSYEQYF.

The V call is TRBV7-8, the J call TRBJ2-3, with TRBD1 matching 9 bases. This CDR3 has 17 amino acids. V lost 1 base and J lost 0; bases outside the gene matches: 5. The germline gives CDR1 SGHVS, CDR2 FQNEAQ. The CDR3 spells CASSLGQGVGSTDTQYF. In DNA form, the CDR3 reads TGTGCCAGCAGCTTAGGACAGGGGGTAGGAAGCACAGATACGCAGTATTTT.

V is TRBV14 and J is TRBJ2-7; D gene unclear. Germline-derived CDR1 and CDR2 are SGHDN and FVKESK. V was cut by 1 base and J by 4 bases, with 14 bases left in between. CDR3 length equals 15 residues. CDR3 amino acids: CASSQGRPKGYEQYF. The CDR3 bases are TGTGCCAGCAGCCAAGGCAGGCCGAAAGGATACGAGCAGTACTTC.

J is TRBJ2-6 and V is TRBV29-1; no reliable D call. The germline gives CDR1 SQVTM, CDR2 ANQGSEA. This CDR3 has 13 amino acids. With 7 bases removed from V and 0 bases from J, the gap between germline ends came to 7 bases. CDR3 region: CSADGSGANVLTF. CDR3 nucleotide sequence: TGCAGCGCTGACGGCTCTGGGGCCAACGTCCTGACTTTC.

This clone has more than one count but fewer than ten. The rearrangement links TRBV15 to TRBJ2-3; D is perhaps TRBD1 (5 bases). CDR3 length equals 15 residues. The V gene lost 1 base and the J gene lost 4 bases, with 12 bases spanning the gap. Germline CDR1 is LNHNV and CDR2 is YYDKDF (reference sequence). DNA of the CDR3: TGTGCCACCAGCAGAGGACAGAGCGAAGCAGATACGCAGTATTTT. Protein product: CATSRGQSEADTQYF.